The 18 T cell receptor beta chains presented below share a single source sample, sequenced in a study of blood T cells in healthy people across ages. Alongside a J-beta primer mix, a sample-barcoded 5' primer served in a second PCR lasting roughly 7 to 11 cycles. MiXCR, run by TCRdb on the 5' RACE reads, gives a single entry per CDR3 protein. The sample yields about 1.4 million distinct CDR3 sequences, approximately 60% seen once. What was sequenced was blood. Receptors originate from a man aged 18 to 30 in good health.

This clonotype has a handful of counts. This rearrangement joins TRBV18 to TRBJ1-2, with 7 bases lining up with TRBD1. The CDR3 is made up of 14 amino acids. Germline CDR1 is KGHSH and CDR2 is LQKENI. Trimming took 4 bases from V and 8 from J; bases not matched to a gene: 10. The CDR3: CASSLSPTGRGYTF. DNA of the CDR3: TGTGCCAGCTCACTATCACCGACAGGGCGAGGCTACACCTTC.

The chain combines TRBV27 with TRBJ2-6, with TRBD2 matching 7 bases. The CDR3 is 15 amino acids. V lost 6 bases, J lost 2 bases, and 4 bases stayed unmatched. CDR1 is MNHEY, CDR2 SMNVEV, per germline (reference sequence). The CDR3 DNA follows: TGTGCCAGCAGCCGGGGGGTAGCTGGGGCCAACGTCCTGACTTTC. Translating it yields CASSRGVAGANVLTF.

The gene calls are TRBV20-1 and TRBJ2-7, with 11 nucleotides matching TRBD2. Germline V CDR1 and CDR2: DFQATT, SNEGSKA (reference sequence). The J segment lost 5 bases and the V segment lost 4 bases, leaving 10 bases of the junction unmatched. The CDR3 contains 15 residues. The CDR3 bases are TGCAGTGCTACGGTTCTGGGACTAGCGGTCCACGAGCAGTACTTC. This encodes CSATVLGLAVHEQYF.

This chain joins TRBV15 and TRBJ1-1, with a tentative D call TRBD1 (6 bases). Germline V lookup: CDR1 LNHNV, CDR2 YYDKDF (reference sequence). The V and J ends lost 3 bases and 3 bases respectively, with 11 bases between them. The CDR3 sequence is 14 residues long. The CDR3 DNA follows: TGTGCCACCAGCAGCACAGGGTCGGACACTGAAGCTTTCTTT. Translated, it gives CATSSTGSDTEAFF.

This clonotype appeared once. This chain links TRBV9 with TRBJ2-5; TRBD1 matches 7 bases. Germline V gives CDR1 SGDLS, CDR2 YYNGEE. The J segment lost 11 bases and the V segment lost 0 bases, leaving 13 bases of the junction unmatched. This CDR3 comprises 15 residues. The CDR3 DNA reads as TGTGCCAGCAGCGTAGATCCGACAGGGAACAATGAGCAGTACTTC. Translation gives CASSVDPTGNNEQYF.

V and J are TRBV4-3 and TRBJ2-2, with D perhaps TRBD1 or TRBD2 (6 bases each). This CDR3 is built from 16 residues. V gave up 0 bases and J gave up 3 bases, with 11 bases separating them. Per germline, CDR1 LGHNA and CDR2 YSLEER. CDR3: CASSQDKGGDTGELFF. CDR3 nucleotide sequence: TGCGCCAGCAGCCAAGATAAGGGGGGCGACACCGGGGAGCTGTTTTTT.

On this clonotype itself: The junction departs from germline at one end; a sequencing error may be responsible. This chain links TRBV29-1 with TRBJ1-2, with D perhaps TRBD1 (6 bases). Germline CDR1 is SQVTM and CDR2 is ANQGSEA. The CDR3 runs to 13 residues. The CDR3 region is CSVEGGRGYGYTF. The CDR3 DNA reads as TGCAGCGTAGAAGGGGGACGCGGCTATGGCTACACCTTC.

This clonotype was picked up a small number of times. The chain links TRBV6-2 or TRBV6-3 to TRBJ2-5; 13 bases are shared with TRBD2. The germline CDR1 and CDR2 sequences are MNHEY and SVGEGT. The V and J ends lost 3 bases and 3 bases, in that order; junction bases with no gene match: 7. This CDR3 has 17 amino acids. The CDR3 loop is CASSYNTGLAGEETQYF. The CDR3, as DNA: TGTGCCAGCAGTTATAACACCGGACTAGCGGGAGAAGAGACCCAGTACTTC.

CDR3: CASSLDPAGQETQYF. In DNA, the CDR3 is TGTGCCAGCAGTTTAGATCCAGCGGGGCAAGAGACCCAGTACTTC. This chain links TRBV12-3 or TRBV12-4 with TRBJ2-5; TRBD2 aligns across 7 bases. The CDR3 covers 15 residues. The junction had 4 bases not matched to a gene; V was cut back by 1 base and J by 2 bases.

This chain joins TRBV12-3 or TRBV12-4 and TRBJ2-3; TRBD2 matches 8 bases. V lost 4 bases to trimming and J lost 0 bases; unmatched junction nucleotides: 9. This CDR3 has 17 residues. The CDR3 reads CASSSYPTSVSTDTQYF. DNA for the CDR3: TGTGCCAGCAGTTCATACCCGACTAGCGTTAGCACAGATACGCAGTATTTT.

The chain carries TRBV20-1 and TRBJ2-7, with D tentatively TRBD1 (6 bases). The ends were cut back, 5 bases at V and 0 bases at J, with 11 bases in the middle. This CDR3 is 13 amino acids long. Germline loops: CDR1 DFQATT, CDR2 SNEGSKA (reference sequence). The CDR3 DNA is TGCAGTGCTTTGACAGGTGCCTCCTACGAGCAGTACTTC. Translation: CSALTGASYEQYF.

In its sample, this clonotype was seen a few times. The V call is TRBV28, the J call TRBJ2-7; D is possibly TRBD1 or TRBD2 (5 bases each). Deletions cut 4 bases from V and 2 bases from J, with 15 bases between. The germline CDR1 and CDR2 sequences are MDHEN and SYDVKM. This CDR3 has 15 amino acids. This chain's CDR3 is CASSSPQMGAYEQYF. The CDR3 DNA sequence: TGTGCCAGCAGTTCCCCTCAGATGGGGGCCTACGAGCAGTACTTC.

J is TRBJ1-2 and V is TRBV29-1, with D tentatively TRBD1 (5 bases). Germline assignment: CDR1 SQVTM and CDR2 ANQGSEA. The CDR3 is 13 residues long. V was cut by 2 bases and J by 1 base, with 8 bases left in between. CDR3 sequence: CSVEKTDNYGYTF. CDR3 coding DNA: TGCAGCGTTGAAAAGACAGATAACTATGGCTACACCTTC.

This clonotype was counted between two and nine times. The chain employs TRBV5-1 and TRBJ2-1; TRBD2 matches 10 bases. The CDR3 sequence is 14 residues long. V was clipped by 4 bases and J by 4 bases; unmatched bases: 2. Germline V gene lookup returns CDR1 SGHRS and CDR2 YFSETQ. CDR3 nucleotide sequence: TGCGCCAGCAGCCATAGCGGGGGGTACAATGAGCAGTTCTTC. Its translation is CASSHSGGYNEQFF.

V is TRBV10-3 and J is TRBJ1-6; 10 positions agree with TRBD1. The V gene end was trimmed by 3 bases and the J gene end by 10 bases; junction bases not matched to a gene: 6. The CDR3 contains 15 residues. Germline loops: CDR1 ENHRY, CDR2 SYGVKD. Written as DNA, the CDR3 is TGTGCCATCAGTGAACCCGGGACAGGGGTGTCACCCCTCCACTTT. It translates to CAISEPGTGVSPLHF.

The chain couples TRBV11-2 to TRBJ2-3; 8 positions agree with TRBD2. Per germline, CDR1 SGHAT and CDR2 FQNNGV. The CDR3 contains 16 residues. The V and J ends lost 1 base and 2 bases, in that order; junction bases with no gene match: 5. The CDR3 sequence is CASSLGQLAVTDTQYF. The CDR3 DNA is TGTGCCAGCAGCTTAGGTCAACTAGCGGTCACAGATACGCAGTATTTT.

CDR3 loop: CASSSGLHDITKPETQYF. CDR3 sequence (DNA): TGCGCCAGCAGCTCAGGCCTCCATGACATAACCAAGCCCGAGACCCAGTACTTC. This sequence joins TRBV4-3 and TRBJ2-5, with unresolved D. Per the germline V gene, CDR1 is LGHNA and CDR2 is YSLEER. The CDR3 contains 18 residues. The germline V and J ends were trimmed by 5 bases and 5 bases, with 27 bases remaining between them.

Only a few counts were recorded for this clonotype. The chain recombines TRBV4-3 with TRBJ2-6; D possibly corresponds to TRBD1 (5 bases). The CDR3 loop spans 16 amino acids. The V and J ends lost 4 bases and 1 base respectively, with 11 bases between them. CDR1 and CDR2 from the germline V gene are LGHNA and YSLEER. For the CDR3, the DNA is TGCGCCAGCAGCCGCACAAGACAGTCTGGGGCCAACGTCCTGACTTTC. It translates to CASSRTRQSGANVLTF.